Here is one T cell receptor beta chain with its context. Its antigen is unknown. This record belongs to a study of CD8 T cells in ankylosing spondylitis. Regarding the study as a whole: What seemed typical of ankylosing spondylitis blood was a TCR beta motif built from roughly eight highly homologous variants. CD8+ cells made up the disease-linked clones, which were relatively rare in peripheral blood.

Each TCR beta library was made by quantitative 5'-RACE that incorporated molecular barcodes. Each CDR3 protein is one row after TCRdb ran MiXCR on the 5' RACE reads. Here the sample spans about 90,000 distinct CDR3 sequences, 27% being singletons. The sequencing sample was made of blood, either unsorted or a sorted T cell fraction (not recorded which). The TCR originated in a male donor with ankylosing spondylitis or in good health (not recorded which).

The DNA of the CDR3 is TGTGCCACCAGCAGAGGGGGGCTCCCGGAGACCCAGTACTTC. It translates to CATSRGGLPETQYF. The chain is built from TRBV15 and TRBJ2-5; tentatively, D is TRBD1 (6 bases). Trimming cost V 1 base and J 5 bases, with 11 bases left between them. The CDR3 contains 14 residues. CDR1 and CDR2 from the germline V gene are LNHNV and YYDKDF (reference sequence).